This T cell receptor beta chain was sequenced in a study of blood T cell repertoires in COVID-19. Overall study: Collection of acute and convalescent COVID-19 samples took place in the United States, Italy and Spain. T cells, B-cell-depleted T cells, or PBMCs supplied cDNA or gDNA.

Authors' analysis steps: The assay estimated nucleated cells by amplifying reference gene primers. TCRdb keeps only in-frame clones here, not all; method: immunoSEQ multiplex PCR. V, J and clone size are those of that table, while D and trimming were read from the DNA. The repertoire holds over 60,000 clones, about 84% seen once, with about an eighth in the top ten. The Seattle patients, enrolled during active infection, were followed longitudinally. Trimming took 6 bases from V and 0 from J, leaving 8 bases between them. The CDR3 has 13 residues. Per germline, CDR1 LGHDT and CDR2 YNNKEL (reference sequence).

The TCR was taken from a man aged 50 to 60 with COVID-19, enrolled during active disease. This chain links TRBV3-1 (or the pseudogene TRBV3-2) with TRBJ1-1; unclear D gene. The sample comprised peripheral blood. Here the CDR3 DNA reads TGTGCCAGCAGGGGAGCGATGAACACTGAAGCTTTCTTT. Amino acids: CASRGAMNTEAFF.